This is a list of T cell receptor beta chains from one sample in a study of T-cell reconstitution after alpha-beta-depleted transplantation in children. One entry per CDR3 protein, called by TCRdb with MiXCR from the PCR reads. The sample lists about 76,000 distinct CDR3 sequences; 13% to 15% were seen once. The sequences come from PBMCs, mostly from graft donor cells, collected 180 days after TCRalphabeta/CD19-depleted stem cell transplant. The receptors shown here come from a male patient between 2 and 9 years old who had a stem cell transplant for acute lymphoblastic leukemia, so the T cells may come from the graft donor. The CDR3 runs from the conserved cysteine through the conserved F or W. The D gene is left open where the match is weak. Only some rows state a clone size, as once, few, many or a class for expanded clones.

CDR3aa	CDR3nt	d_gene	abundance	j_gene	v_gene
CASSLWREPLGAQYF	TGTGCCAGCAGTTTATGGCGGGAGCCCTTAGGGGCCCAGTACTTC	TRBD2	-	TRBJ2-5	TRBV27
CASSGGLAPDTQYF	TGTGCCAGCAGTGGGGGCCTAGCGCCAGATACGCAGTATTTT	-	few	TRBJ2-3	TRBV2
CATARGTDTQYF	TGTGCCACCGCCCGCGGGACGGATACGCAGTATTTT	-	-	TRBJ2-3	TRBV24-1
CSAGERRNTGELFF	TGCAGTGCAGGCGAGCGTCGGAACACCGGGGAGCTGTTTTTT	-	-	TRBJ2-2	TRBV20-1
CASKRDRSTDTQYF	TGTGCCAGTAAAAGGGACAGGAGCACAGATACGCAGTATTTT	TRBD1	-	TRBJ2-3	TRBV19
CASSWGGANVLTF	TGTGCCAGCAGCTGGGGTGGGGCCAACGTCCTGACTTTC	-	few	TRBJ2-6	TRBV5-8
CASSYSDRGETQYF	TGTGCCAGCAGTTACTCCGACAGGGGGGAGACCCAGTACTTC	TRBD1	many	TRBJ2-5	TRBV6-5
CSAALNIQYF	TGCAGTGCCGCATTAAACATTCAGTACTTC	-	few	TRBJ2-4	TRBV20-1
CASSHNREQYF	TGCGCCAGCAGCCACAACCGGGAGCAGTACTTC	-	few	TRBJ2-7	TRBV5-1
CASSFGGPQAFEQYF	TGTGCCAGCAGTTTTGGGGGGCCCCAAGCATTCGAGCAGTACTTC	-	-	TRBJ2-7	TRBV28
CSVGRGYVATDTQYF	TGCAGCGTCGGGAGGGGGTATGTAGCCACAGATACGCAGTATTTT	TRBD2	many	TRBJ2-3	TRBV29-1
CASSQDRGETQYF	TGCGCCAGCAGCCAAGACAGGGGAGAGACCCAGTACTTC	-	few	TRBJ2-5	TRBV4-3
CASINRGRIRSSYNSPLHF	TGTGCCAGCATTAACAGGGGGCGAATTAGGAGCTCCTATAATTCACCCCTCCACTTT	TRBD1	few	TRBJ1-6	TRBV6-5
CATSRGPSGYTF	TGTGCCACCAGCAGAGGACCGAGTGGCTACACCTTC	-	few	TRBJ1-2	TRBV15
CASSHGLADAYF	TGTGCCAGCAGTCATGGACTAGCGGACGCCTACTTC	TRBD2	-	TRBJ2-7	TRBV28
CSARANYGYTF	TGCAGTGCTCGTGCTAACTATGGCTACACCTTC	-	-	TRBJ1-2	TRBV20-1
CSARHGASGNTIYF	TGCAGTGCTAGGCACGGGGCCTCTGGAAACACCATATATTTT	-	-	TRBJ1-3	TRBV20-1
CASSFYQTGGFGYTF	TGTGCCAGCAGTTTTTATCAGACAGGGGGATTTGGCTACACCTTC	TRBD1	many	TRBJ1-2	TRBV12-3/TRBV12-4
CASSPRTSGLEQYF	TGCGCCAGCAGCCCGCGGACTAGCGGTTTGGAGCAGTACTTC	TRBD2	many	TRBJ2-7	TRBV5-1
CSAFSLSSDQETQYF	TGCAGTGCCTTCTCCCTTTCTAGCGACCAAGAGACCCAGTACTTC	-	-	TRBJ2-5	TRBV20-1
CASSAQSRGDTQYF	TGTGCCAGCAGCGCCCAGAGCCGGGGAGATACGCAGTATTTT	-	-	TRBJ2-3	TRBV11-3
CASSLKAYRGPDSPSEKLFF	TGTGCCAGCAGCTTAAAGGCGTACAGGGGCCCGGACTCGCCATCCGAAAAACTGTTTTTT	TRBD1	few	TRBJ1-4	TRBV11-2
CASSLASQPNQPQHF	TGTGCCAGCAGCTTGGCCTCACAGCCCAATCAGCCCCAGCATTTT	-	-	TRBJ1-5	TRBV5-5
CASSSRGQGAPYEQYF	TGTGCCAGCAGCTCCCGGGGACAGGGGGCTCCCTACGAGCAGTACTTC	TRBD1	-	TRBJ2-7	TRBV7-2
CASSLVGSQRGYEQYF	TGCGCCAGCAGCTTGGTGGGGTCCCAGCGTGGGTACGAGCAGTACTTC	-	many	TRBJ2-7	TRBV5-1
CASSLVPGGQDEQYF	TGTGCCAGCAGTTTAGTCCCAGGGGGGCAGGACGAGCAGTACTTC	-	few	TRBJ2-7	TRBV12-3/TRBV12-4
CSARRASGHGELFF	TGCAGTGCTAGAAGAGCTAGCGGCCACGGGGAGCTGTTTTTT	TRBD2	many	TRBJ2-2	TRBV20-1
CASSYKYFRETQYF	TGCGCCAGCAGCTATAAGTACTTCAGGGAGACCCAGTACTTC	-	many	TRBJ2-5	TRBV5-1
CASSQDTGLNQPQHF	TGCGCCAGCAGCCAAGATACTGGCCTCAATCAGCCCCAGCATTTT	-	-	TRBJ1-5	TRBV4-3
CASSQERLWPQHF	TGCGCCAGCAGCCAAGAGCGTTTGTGGCCCCAGCATTTT	-	few	TRBJ1-5	TRBV4-3
CASSSRQGGEPQHF	TGTGCCAGCAGTTCCCGACAGGGAGGCGAGCCCCAGCATTTT	TRBD1	-	TRBJ1-5	TRBV12-3/TRBV12-4
CASSLVVGGDTQYF	TGTGCCAGCAGTTTGGTTGTGGGGGGAGATACGCAGTATTTT	-	-	TRBJ2-3	TRBV27
CASSQGPRDTQYF	TGTGCCAGCAGTCAGGGACCTCGAGATACGCAGTATTTT	-	-	TRBJ2-3	TRBV5-6
CASSDRTGITYEQYF	TGCGCCAGCAGTGACCGGACAGGGATAACCTACGAGCAGTACTTC	TRBD1	-	TRBJ2-7	TRBV10-2
CASSSGQGYYGYSF	TGTGCCAGCAGTTCCGGACAGGGCTACTATGGCTACTCCTTC	TRBD1	-	TRBJ1-2	TRBV27
CASSLRQGRTYEQYF	TGTGCCAGCAGCTTGCGGCAGGGCAGAACCTACGAGCAGTACTTC	-	few	TRBJ2-7	TRBV5-5
CATSRSGLSNGNQPQHF	TGTGCCACCAGCAGATCGGGTCTTTCTAATGGCAATCAGCCCCAGCATTTT	-	few	TRBJ1-5	TRBV15
CASSFKGGNTIYF	TGTGCCAGCAGCTTCAAGGGGGGAAACACCATATATTTT	-	few	TRBJ1-3	TRBV7-6
CSARDRAVLLF	TGCAGTGCTAGAGATAGGGCGGTCTTGCTTTTT	-	few	TRBJ1-4	TRBV20-1
CASSYSGLYNEQFF	TGTGCCAGCAGTTATAGCGGGCTGTACAATGAGCAGTTCTTC	TRBD2	many	TRBJ2-1	TRBV6-5
CASSPRTSGRARGTDTQYF	TGTGCCAGCTCACCGCGGACTAGCGGGAGGGCCCGGGGCACAGATACGCAGTATTTT	TRBD2	-	TRBJ2-3	TRBV18
CASSFDRATNEKLFF	TGTGCCAGCAGCTTTGACAGGGCAACTAATGAAAAACTGTTTTTT	TRBD1	few	TRBJ1-4	TRBV7-2
CASSLFSFYGYTF	TGTGCCAGCAGTTTATTCTCCTTTTATGGCTACACCTTC	-	-	TRBJ1-2	TRBV12-3/TRBV12-4
CASSPQAGGSGELFF	TGTGCCAGCTCACCCCAAGCAGGGGGCTCCGGGGAGCTGTTTTTT	TRBD1	few	TRBJ2-2	TRBV18
CSAEAGPGGYTF	TGCAGCGCTGAGGCAGGCCCGGGGGGCTACACCTTC	-	-	TRBJ1-2	TRBV29-1
CASILRSTDTQYF	TGCGCCAGCATCCTGCGGAGCACAGATACGCAGTATTTT	-	few	TRBJ2-3	TRBV5-1
CASSSSLGVPYEQYF	TGTGCCAGCAGCTCCTCCTTGGGAGTCCCCTACGAGCAGTACTTC	-	-	TRBJ2-7	TRBV11-2
CASSLEASGSYEQYF	TGTGCCAGCAGTTTAGAGGCTAGCGGTTCCTACGAGCAGTACTTC	TRBD2	-	TRBJ2-7	TRBV12-3/TRBV12-4
CASSLWTAPYEQYF	TGTGCCAGCAGTCTATGGACAGCACCCTACGAGCAGTACTTC	-	few	TRBJ2-7	TRBV6-2/TRBV6-3
CASSDREGETQYF	TGTGCCAGCAGCGACAGGGAAGGAGAGACCCAGTACTTC	TRBD1	few	TRBJ2-5	TRBV7-9
CASRVTVFNYGYTF	TGCGCCAGCAGGGTGACAGTGTTTAACTATGGCTACACCTTC	-	-	TRBJ1-2	TRBV5-1
CAWSTGDTIYF	TGTGCCTGGAGCACGGGGGACACCATATATTTT	-	few	TRBJ1-3	TRBV30
CASSEGGLAAYEQYF	TGTGCCAGCAGCGAAGGGGGACTAGCGGCATACGAGCAGTACTTC	TRBD2	many	TRBJ2-7	TRBV9
CAIQGGAGETQYF	TGTGCCATCCAGGGAGGGGCAGGGGAGACCCAGTACTTC	TRBD2	few	TRBJ2-5	TRBV10-3